This entry features one T cell receptor (beta chain) sequence. No antigen is known for it. The assay was immunoSEQ multiplex PCR, and TCRdb's table has in-frame clones only and misses some. The table has approximately 15,000 clones, roughly nine tenths seen once. The data were obtained in a study of chemoradiotherapy in HPV16-positive cancers. V was trimmed by 3 bases and J by 7 bases, leaving 10 bases between them. This CDR3 has 13 amino acids. CDR1 is MNHNS and CDR2 is SASEGT in the germline V gene. Study-wide results and caveats: HPV-specific T cells were functionally defined from only two HPV16-positive patients.

Samples were taken several times over chemoradiotherapy. The V gene is TRBV6-1, the J gene TRBJ2-1; possibly TRBD2 for D (5 bases). This specimen was tumor tissue, taken from a patient who underwent chemoradiotherapy. This receptor was identified in a human donor with HPV-associated anogenital cancer. In DNA, the CDR3 is TGTGCCAGCAGTGATTACAGAGGGAATGAGCAGTTCTTC. This sequence encodes CASSDYRGNEQFF.